These 25 T cell receptor beta chains were sequenced from one sample in a study of T cells in Graves' hyperthyroidism and ophthalmopathy. Amplified regions were TCR beta CDR3 sequences from RNA transcripts. The HTBI primer set served for first-round RT-PCR of the TCR CDR3. TCRdb redid the calling of the multiplex PCR reads with MiXCR, one entry per CDR3 protein. The sample yields 350,000 or so distinct CDR3 sequences, 15% to 20% seen once. Sequenced material: blood. The receptors originated from a woman aged 30 to 39 with Graves' hyperthyroidism that later progressed to Graves' ophthalmopathy.

This clonotype was detected only a few times. The J gene is TRBJ1-4, the V gene TRBV5-5; 8 bases agree with TRBD1. Per germline, CDR1 SGHKS and CDR2 YYEKEE (reference sequence). The V gene end was trimmed by 1 base and the J gene end by 7 bases; junction bases not matched to a gene: 6. This CDR3 has 15 residues. Written as DNA, the CDR3 is TGTGCCAGCAGCTTGTTGCAGGGGGCCGGTGAAAAACTGTTTTTT. The encoded protein is CASSLLQGAGEKLFF.

This clonotype was seen only a few times. The chain couples TRBV19 to TRBJ2-4; D is undetermined. The CDR3 length is 18 residues. Trimming took off 3 bases at V and 0 bases at J, with 18 bases between the two ends. Germline V gene data show CDR1 as LNHDA and CDR2 as SQIVND (reference sequence). CDR3 sequence reads: CASSIRTGEALAKNIQYF. In DNA, the CDR3 is TGTGCCAGTAGTATCCGAACTGGAGAAGCCCTAGCCAAAAACATTCAGTACTTC.

This clonotype was seen ten or more times. This chain uses TRBV18 with TRBJ2-5, with D perhaps matching TRBD2 (5 bases). CDR3 size: 17 residues. Germline V gives CDR1 KGHSH, CDR2 LQKENI. V dropped 3 bases and J dropped 3 bases, with 20 bases sitting between them. The CDR3 sequence is CASSPVLLAEPEETQYF. CDR3 coding DNA: TGTGCCAGCTCACCCGTACTCCTAGCAGAACCTGAAGAGACCCAGTACTTC. The variable domain in full, completed from reference TRBV18 and TRBJ2-5, reads NAGVMQNPRHLVRRRGQEARLRCSPMKGHSHVYWYRQLPEEGLKFMVYLQKENIIDESGMPKERFSAEFPKEGPSILRIQQVVRGDSAAYFCASSPVLLAEPEETQYFGPGTRLLVL.

This clonotype was observed many times. Germline and junction disagree at one end, which may indicate a read error. This chain uses TRBV7-6 with TRBJ2-1; 9 bases are shared with TRBD2. CDR1 SGHVS and CDR2 FNYEAQ come from the germline V gene. The length of the CDR3 is 15 residues. The CDR3 sequence is CASSFGGRAYDEQFF. CDR3 coding DNA: TGTGCCAGCAGCTTTGGCGGGAGGGCCTACGATGAGCAGTTCTTC.

The chain recombines TRBV30 with TRBJ2-7; 7 bases are shared with TRBD2. V was pared by 0 bases and J by 2 bases, with 7 bases of the junction left unmatched. The length of the CDR3 is 15 residues. The V gene's germline CDR1 is GTSNPN and CDR2 SVGIG (reference sequence). CDR3: CAWSVPGLNPYEQYF. In DNA, the CDR3 is TGTGCCTGGAGTGTACCGGGACTAAACCCCTACGAGCAGTACTTC.

The rearrangement uses TRBV9 and TRBJ1-5; D not certain. The CDR3 extends over 14 amino acids. Trimming left V 4 bases short and J 3 bases short, with 11 bases between. CDR1 is SGDLS, CDR2 YYNGEE, per germline. CDR3 amino acids: CASSSTGDNQPQHF. Here the CDR3 DNA reads TGTGCCAGCAGCTCTACGGGAGACAATCAGCCCCAGCATTTT.

In this sample, this clonotype turned up a few times. The gene calls are TRBV11-2 and TRBJ2-7; D uncertain. This CDR3 has 14 amino acids. Germline CDR1 is SGHAT and CDR2 is FQNNGV. V was cut by 5 bases and J by 3 bases, with 14 bases left in between. CDR3 in DNA: TGTGCCAGCAGCCCAGACCGCGGATTCTACGAGCAGTACTTC. This sequence encodes CASSPDRGFYEQYF. Drawing the rest from reference TRBV11-2 and TRBJ2-7, the complete variable domain is EAGVAQSPRYKIIEKRQSVAFWCNPISGHATLYWYQQILGQGPKLLIQFQNNGVVDDSQLPKDRFSAERLKGVDSTLKIQPAKLEDSAVYLCASSPDRGFYEQYFGPGTRLTVT.

The chain employs TRBV5-4 and TRBJ2-5; TRBD1 or TRBD2 may be the D gene (6 bases each). The ends were cut back, 0 bases at V and 5 bases at J, with 11 bases in the middle. This CDR3 comprises 14 residues. Germline V gene sequence: CDR1 SGHNT, CDR2 YYREEE (reference sequence). The CDR3 DNA follows: TGTGCCAGCAGCTTGGACGGGGGCGGGGAGACCCAGTACTTC. Residues: CASSLDGGGETQYF.

The gene calls are TRBV29-1 and TRBJ1-2, with 11 bases identical to TRBD1. CDR1 and CDR2 (germline): SQVTM, ANQGSEA. The CDR3 loop spans 16 amino acids. J was trimmed by 11 bases and V by 0 bases; bases with no gene match: 14. In DNA, the CDR3 is TGCAGCGTTGAAGATGTCGGGACAGGGGGGGAGCTTCGGTACACCTTC. Protein: CSVEDVGTGGELRYTF.

This clonotype occurred many times. V and J are TRBV12-3 or TRBV12-4 and TRBJ1-6, with TRBD1 as a possible D gene (5 bases). CDR3 size: 14 residues. V shed 2 bases and J shed 9 bases, with 11 bases lying between them. Here the CDR3 reads CASSLSGYGSPLHF. CDR3 bases: TGTGCCAGCAGTTTATCAGGGTACGGTTCACCCCTCCACTTT.

This clonotype was seen more than once but under ten times. The V call is TRBV5-4, the J call TRBJ2-3; TRBD2 is a possible D gene (7 bases). From germline, CDR1 is SGHNT and CDR2 YYREEE (reference sequence). V was cut by 0 bases and J by 3 bases, with 14 bases left in between. The CDR3 covers 16 residues. The CDR3 coding sequence is TGTGCCAGCAGCTTGGTATCGGGGGGCGGGACAGATACGCAGTATTTT. Translated: CASSLVSGGGTDTQYF.

This clonotype was picked up many times. This chain uses TRBV28 with TRBJ2-1, with D uncertain. Germline V gives CDR1 MDHEN, CDR2 SYDVKM. The CDR3 spans 17 residues. V gave up 2 bases and J gave up 4 bases, with 18 bases separating them. This CDR3 is CASSLSIQYTVYNEQFF. CDR3 in DNA: TGTGCCAGCAGTTTAAGCATTCAGTATACAGTTTACAATGAGCAGTTCTTC.

A remark on this clonotype: With a much larger clone just one base away, this may be a read error. The chain combines TRBV27 with TRBJ2-1; no definite D call. The V gene's germline CDR1 is MNHEY and CDR2 SMNVEV (reference sequence). This CDR3 region has 13 residues. The CDR3 region is CASSTTAYNKQFF. The CDR3 DNA follows: TGTGCCAGCAGTACAACAGCTTACAATAAGCAGTTCTTC.

This clonotype occurred many times. The rearrangement links TRBV20-1 to TRBJ2-7; tentative D call: TRBD2 (5 bases). The CDR3 spans 15 residues. The V gene's germline CDR1 is DFQATT and CDR2 SNEGSKA (reference sequence). Trimming shortened V by 1 base and J by 2 bases, and 15 bases separated the two germline ends. CDR3 coding DNA: TGCAGTGCTAGAGTTTCCCTGACCGGGGCCTACGAGCAGTACTTC. Protein sequence: CSARVSLTGAYEQYF.

This clonotype was seen a handful of times. J is TRBJ2-7 and V is TRBV29-1, with TRBD2 as a possible D gene (7 bases). The CDR3 length is 11 residues. The germline V and J ends were trimmed by 4 bases and 6 bases, with 10 bases remaining between them. The V gene's germline CDR1 is SQVTM and CDR2 ANQGSEA. The CDR3 DNA reads as TGCAGCGTTGCGGGGGGCCGCGAGCAGTACTTC. It is translated as CSVAGGREQYF.

This chain uses TRBV27 with TRBJ2-1; 12 bases fit TRBD2. There are 20 residues in the CDR3. Germline V CDR1 and CDR2: MNHEY, SMNVEV (reference sequence). J lost 1 base, V lost 5 bases, and 15 bases had no gene match. CDR3 nucleotide sequence: TGTGCCAGCAGTACGCGACTAGCGGGAGTCACCGGGAGGTCCTACAATGAGCAGTTCTTC. Protein: CASSTRLAGVTGRSYNEQFF.

This clonotype was recorded many times. This chain connects TRBV27 to TRBJ2-1; maybe TRBD2 (6 bases). Germline loops: CDR1 MNHEY, CDR2 SMNVEV (reference sequence). Trimming removed 3 bases from V and 8 bases from J, with 23 bases in between. The CDR3 has 17 amino acids. The CDR3 spells CASSFGVYGGAQDEQFF. Written as DNA, the CDR3 is TGTGCCAGCAGTTTTGGGGTGTATGGAGGGGCGCAGGATGAGCAGTTCTTC.

The sample holds a few counts of this clonotype. The chain joins TRBV7-9 to TRBJ2-7, with 12 nucleotides matching TRBD1. Losses at the gene ends were 5 bases for V and 7 bases for J; bases not matched to a gene: 6. Germline V gene sequence: CDR1 SEHNR, CDR2 FQNEAQ (reference sequence). This CDR3 has 14 residues. Written as DNA, the CDR3 is TGTGCCAGCAGCCCGGGACAGGGGGCAGGGGAGCAGTACTTC. The encoded protein is CASSPGQGAGEQYF.

This clonotype was found many times. CDR3 region: CAWSVRVLEAFF. The CDR3 DNA sequence: TGTGCCTGGAGTGTGCGTGTACTTGAAGCTTTCTTT. This rearrangement joins TRBV30 to TRBJ1-1, with D unclear. Looked up from germline, CDR1 is GTSNPN and CDR2 is SVGIG (reference sequence). The CDR3 sequence is 12 residues long. The V end lost 0 bases, the J end lost 7 bases, and 9 bases lay between the germline ends.

In this sample, this clonotype turned up once. The chain joins TRBV18 to TRBJ2-5; 7 positions match TRBD2. This CDR3 has 15 amino acids. The V gene end was trimmed by 3 bases and the J gene end by 7 bases; junction bases not matched to a gene: 11. In germline, CDR1 is KGHSH, CDR2 LQKENI. CDR3 DNA sequence: TGTGCCAGCTCACCGCCTAGCGGAATCCAACTGACCCAGTACTTC. This codes for CASSPPSGIQLTQYF. Full variable domain (outside the CDR3, taken from reference TRBV18 and TRBJ2-5): NAGVMQNPRHLVRRRGQEARLRCSPMKGHSHVYWYRQLPEEGLKFMVYLQKENIIDESGMPKERFSAEFPKEGPSILRIQQVVRGDSAAYFCASSPPSGIQLTQYFGPGTRLLVL.

The V call is TRBV12-3 or TRBV12-4, the J call TRBJ2-5; D is perhaps TRBD1 or TRBD2 (6 bases each). The CDR3 has 15 residues. V shed 6 bases and J shed 4 bases, with 18 bases lying between them. The CDR3 nucleotides read TGTGCCAGCAGGGTTGGAGGGGGGCTACCAGAGACCCAGTACTTC. Residues: CASRVGGGLPETQYF.

In its sample, this clonotype was seen many times. The chain carries TRBV28 and TRBJ2-5; maybe TRBD2 (5 bases). Looked up from germline, CDR1 is MDHEN and CDR2 is SYDVKM. Trimming stripped 6 bases from V and 2 bases from J, with 16 bases between. The CDR3 is 15 amino acids. In nucleotides, the CDR3 is TGTGCCAGCAGACCGGGGTCGGTAGCTCAAGAGACCCAGTACTTC. It encodes CASRPGSVAQETQYF.

In its sample, this clonotype was seen many times. The rearrangement links TRBV28 to TRBJ2-1, with D unresolved. This CDR3 is built from 19 residues. Trimming took 5 bases from V and 0 from J, leaving 23 bases between them. Germline V gene data show CDR1 as MDHEN and CDR2 as SYDVKM. The CDR3 DNA reads as TGTGCCAGCAGTCCGCCAACCCTAAGACTGACCAGCTCCTACAATGAGCAGTTCTTC. It is translated as CASSPPTLRLTSSYNEQFF.

The chain uses TRBV25-1 and TRBJ1-4; 7 bases are shared with TRBD1. The germline CDR1 and CDR2 sequences are MGHDK and SYGVNS. CDR3 length: 15 amino acids. Trimming cost V 3 bases and J 4 bases; bases outside gene matches: 5. The DNA for the CDR3 is TGTGCCAGCAGTGATGGGACAGTGAATAATGAAAAACTGTTTTTT. Translating gives CASSDGTVNNEKLFF.

V usage is TRBV28 and J usage is TRBJ2-2; maybe TRBD2 (5 bases). In germline, CDR1 is MDHEN, CDR2 SYDVKM. The V gene lost 5 bases and the J gene lost 5 bases, with 9 bases spanning the gap. This CDR3 region has 13 residues. The CDR3 DNA reads TGTGCCAGCAGTACACCGGGAACCGGGGAGCTGTTTTTT. Translated, it gives CASSTPGTGELFF.